Shown below are 7 T cell receptor beta chains from a single sample sequenced in a study of beta chain features in type 1 diabetes. Study results and limitations: Moderate yet significant TCRB CDR3 shortening was seen in Type 1 diabetes patients in all four CD4+ subsets.

These receptors are not linked to any known antigen. The authors reverse transcribed all of the isolated RNA, so sequencing captured expressed TCRB transcripts. TCRdb keeps only in-frame clones here, not all; method: immunoSEQ multiplex PCR. Of roughly 150,000 clones in the sample, just over 8% are singletons; the top ten hold more than 0.45%. What was sequenced was central memory CD4+ T cells from blood. The receptors stem from a woman younger than 30 with type 1 diabetes.

Only a few counts were recorded for this clone. The chain is built from TRBV28 and TRBJ2-7; a possible D gene is TRBD2 (6 bases). The ends were cut back, 6 bases at V and 1 base at J, with 16 bases in the middle. The CDR3 contains 15 residues. Germline CDR1 MDHEN, CDR2 SYDVKM. CDR3 sequence (DNA): TGTGCCAGCAGGACCCCCGGGACTGGATCCTACGAGCAGTACTTC. Translated, it gives CASRTPGTGSYEQYF.

The chain carries TRBV2 and TRBJ2-7; 13 positions match TRBD2. The CDR3 spans 15 residues. Germline lookup yields CDR1 SNHLY and CDR2 FYNNEI. V lost 7 bases, J lost 7 bases, and 10 bases stayed unmatched. CDR3 residues: CASTPGLAGVGEQYF. The CDR3 nucleotides read TGTGCCAGCACGCCTGGACTAGCGGGAGTAGGGGAGCAGTACTTC.

This clone was counted a few times. The chain is built from TRBV6-6 and TRBJ1-6, with 9 positions matching TRBD1. Losses at the gene ends were 6 bases for V and 13 bases for J; bases not matched to a gene: 10. This CDR3 has 14 amino acids. Per the germline V gene, CDR1 is MNHNY and CDR2 is SVGAGI (reference sequence). The CDR3 nucleotides read TGTGCCAGCAGGCCCGGGACAGGGTTGTCCCCCCTCCACTTT. This sequence encodes CASRPGTGLSPLHF.

This clone has only a few counts. The rearrangement links TRBV7-9 to TRBJ1-4; TRBD1 matches at 7 bases. Per the germline V gene, CDR1 is SEHNR and CDR2 is FQNEAQ (reference sequence). J was trimmed by 7 bases and V by 4 bases; bases with no gene match: 9. The CDR3 extends over 15 amino acids. For the CDR3, the DNA is TGTGCCAGCAGCTACAAAGGGGGCGAGGTTGAAAAACTGTTTTTT. This encodes CASSYKGGEVEKLFF.

This rearrangement joins TRBV7-2 to TRBJ2-5; 11 bases line up with TRBD2. This CDR3 spans 16 amino acids. With 0 bases clipped from V and 5 bases from J, the junction kept 5 bases outside the gene matches. The germline gives CDR1 SGHTA, CDR2 FQGNSA. The CDR3 nucleotides are TGTGCCAGCAGCTTAGCGGCGGTAGCGGGGGGGGAGACCCAGTACTTC. The encoded protein is CASSLAAVAGGETQYF. The entire variable domain, with the rest obtained from reference TRBV7-2 and TRBJ2-5, is as follows: GAGVSQSPSNKVTEKGKDVELRCDPISGHTALYWYRQSLGQGLEFLIYFQGNSAPDKSGLPSDRFSAERTGGSVSTLTIQRTQQEDSAVYLCASSLAAVAGGETQYFGPGTRLLVL.

V gene TRBV9 combines with J gene TRBJ2-2; the match to TRBD2 covers 10 bases. CDR1 is SGDLS, CDR2 YYNGEE, per germline. The CDR3 runs to 16 residues. V trimming: 5 bases; J trimming: 7 bases; junction bases outside the gene matches: 11. The CDR3 sequence is CASSERTSGQHGELFF. The CDR3 nucleotides are TGTGCCAGCAGTGAGCGGACTAGCGGTCAACACGGGGAGCTGTTTTTT.

This clone turned up a few times. The CDR3 protein is CASSLTLAKETQYF. CDR3 bases: TGTGCCAGCAGCTTAACGTTGGCCAAGGAGACCCAGTACTTC. The chain combines TRBV7-2 with TRBJ2-5; D uncertain. With 2 bases removed from V and 5 bases from J, the gap between germline ends came to 12 bases. This CDR3 has 14 residues. Germline V gene sequence: CDR1 SGHTA, CDR2 FQGNSA.